The source of this TCR beta chain is a study of blood T cells in healthy people across ages. Study conclusions and caveats: Roughly linear declines in TCR beta diversity per million T cells occurred with age. Comparison with aged donors showed that long-lived donors had more naive CD4+ cells and higher diversity.

Per germline, CDR1 SGDLS and CDR2 YYNGEE. The J segment lost 4 bases and the V segment lost 3 bases, leaving 10 bases of the junction unmatched. This CDR3 comprises 16 residues. A sample-barcoded 5' primer and a J-beta primer mix were used in a second PCR of about 7 to 12 cycles. MiXCR, run by TCRdb on the 5' RACE reads, gives a single entry per CDR3 protein. The sample yields 800,000 or so distinct CDR3 sequences, about 46% seen once. This clonotype was seen a handful of times. Its antigen is unidentified. Total RNA was extracted at no less than 6 micrograms per sample. The J gene is TRBJ2-7, the V gene TRBV9; TRBD1 agrees at 10 bases. Sequencing was performed on blood. This clonotype originated in a man at least 80 years old in good health. The CDR3 here is CASSATTGGFIYEQYF. CDR3 DNA sequence: TGTGCCAGCAGCGCAACGACAGGGGGCTTTATTTACGAGCAGTACTTC.